The sequence of this T cell receptor beta chain was determined in a study of blood T cell repertoires in COVID-19. As for the study in general: Both acute and convalescent COVID-19 samples were obtained from the United States, Italy and Spain. T cells, B-cell-depleted T cells, or PBMCs supplied cDNA or gDNA.

Libraries were prepared by immunoSEQ multiplex PCR; TCRdb keeps only in-frame clonotypes and omits some of them. This sample has over 200,000 clones, with 88% found just once. Details on this clone: This CDR3 is also generated by other DNA sequences in the sample.

This CDR3 contains 13 residues. The ends were cut back, 3 bases at V and 4 bases at J, with 7 bases in the middle. This receptor was obtained from a middle-aged woman with acute COVID-19. The V and J genes are TRBV12-3 or TRBV12-4 and TRBJ1-5; D not certain. The sequenced sample consisted of PBMCs or T cells enriched from blood (not recorded which). DNA of the CDR3: TGTGCCAGCAGTTTGACGGGTAATCAGCCCCAGCATTTT. Translating it yields CASSLTGNQPQHF.